This T cell receptor beta chain was observed in a study of cytomegalovirus exposure and HLA in healthy donors. Findings and caveats of the study: Most TCR sequences were seen very rarely across donors, but some public TCRs occurred in many. In a later analysis, several top co-occurrence clusters appeared linked to parvovirus B19, influenza, CMV and Epstein-Barr virus.

V was cut by 0 bases and J by 8 bases, with 14 bases left in between. Germline CDR1 is SGHRS and CDR2 is YFSETQ. CDR3 length: 15 amino acids. Primers: 60 Vbeta forward and 13 Jbeta reverse. TCRdb's table, derived via immunoSEQ multiplex PCR, lists solely in-frame clones and lacks some. The sample has some 170,000 clones, approximately 75% seen once. When sampled, the donors appeared nominally healthy, though they likely had unrecorded immune exposures. A note on this clone: Its antigen is unidentified.

This TCR derives from a woman aged 18-35 years in good health and CMV-seronegative. V gene TRBV5-1 combines with J gene TRBJ1-4; D perhaps matches TRBD1 (5 bases). The sample comprised PBMCs. The CDR3 is CASSLGDSAGEKLFF. CDR3 nucleotides: TGCGCCAGCAGCTTGGGGGACTCGGCGGGGGAAAAACTGTTTTTT. The whole variable domain, remainder taken from reference TRBV5-1 and TRBJ1-4, is KAGVTQTPRYLIKTRGQQVTLSCSPISGHRSVSWYQQTPGQGLQFLFEYFSETQRNKGNFPGRFSGRQFSNSRSEMNVSTLELGDSALYLCASSLGDSAGEKLFFGSGTQLSVL.